This T cell receptor beta chain was retrieved from a study of long-term antiretroviral therapy in people with HIV (dated by TCRdb to the early 2020s). Some background on the complete study: The earliest samples were collected about a decade before the 2015 WHO recommendation for immediate ART, when ART was typically delayed until CD4 counts fell. A retrospective serial study tested whether ART initiation and durable HIV suppression were associated with changes in peripheral blood TRB repertoire composition and diversity. The cohort contributed over 150 cryopreserved PBMC samples from about 30 adults with confirmed HIV infection, collected serially over a mean of about 6 years (range 1-12). Among the roughly 30 participants with HIV, eleven were female. No cross-contamination during QIAcube processing was shown when test extractions of a monoclonal T-cell line were performed alongside roughly 30 polyclonal samples.

Paper-wide results and their limitations: HIV repertoires had narrower CDR3 length ranges than controls, and the network structure suggested an antigen-experienced repertoire that shifted only slightly toward naive after ART. ART initiation was associated with a significant increase in TRB diversity, but diversity stayed significantly below transplant donor controls even after long-term ART. The samples span the years 2004 to 2017, and the ART regimens used at that time may not be as effective as current regimens. Since PBMC availability was limited, sequencing covered only the TCR beta chain, with no alpha chain pairing. Expanded TRB clones identified before ART initiation dominated the repertoire at all time points, although this dominance fluctuated and declined in many PLHIV after ART. Because pre-ART samples had limited cell numbers, profiling was done on unsorted PBMC rather than on sorted CD4+ and CD8+ T cells. Inferences about post-ART repertoire changes were limited because no data were available on ART adherence, viral resistance or therapy changes.

Inclusion was restricted to participants for whom at least one PBMC sample before ART initiation and at least two post-ART samples were available. Every participant with HIV received treatment in the United States of America. Before DNA extraction, cryopreserved samples of about 0.95-11 million PBMC were thawed and then washed. At the time of the earliest PBMC sample, participants with HIV were aged between about 20 and 54 years. Each participant contributed PBMC samples from 1-4 timepoints before ART initiation and 2-8 timepoints after ART initiation, with a median of 7 samples. Serial HIV viral load, CD4+ T-cell count, ART history and demographic data were obtained for every participant. Genomic DNA was extracted from unsorted PBMC with a Qiagen kit on a QIAcube, with processing performed in batches of 12 samples. The immunoSEQ hsTCRB v3.0 assay was used at survey level resolution to sequence the TRB variable region. A depth of roughly 35,000-50,000 T-cell genomes per sample was targeted for TRB sequencing. An Illumina MiSeq with a v3 150-cycle kit was used to sequence the pooled TRB libraries. The original methods were these. Repertoire analysis was run in R within a reproducible Nextflow workflow that covered QC, data transformation and analysis. Custom analyses were implemented in LymphoSeq2, an R package for AIRR-Seq data exploration. A few samples that yielded fewer than 5000 total TRB sequences were excluded, so that approximately 200 HIV repertoires were analyzed. Among the 180 to 200 retained HIV repertoires, about 57 were collected before ART initiation and 129 were collected after ART initiation. Each repertoire was downsampled to 5000 TRB nucleotide sequences, and summary statistics were averaged across 100 downsampling iterations. The analysis kept only TRB sequences whose CDR3 regions were at least seven amino acids long. Diversity was measured with a Shannon entropy-derived clonality score and the Gini coefficient. Repertoire networks linked the top 5000 CDR3 amino acid sequences whenever two sequences differed by an edit distance of one. GLIPH2 predicted antigen specificity groups and MHC restriction for TRB CDR3 amino acid sequences. Known CMV, EBV, HIV or tissue antigen associations were flagged by matching CDR3 amino acid sequences against VDJdb and McPAS-TCR. Pre-ART, post-ART and control groups were compared with Wilcoxon signed-rank tests and Holm-Bonferroni correction. The clones in this table, taken by TCRdb from immuneACCESS, are in-frame only. Not every clone is retained; where verified, under half of the shortfall comes from an unresolved V gene, and the cause of the rest is unknown. The V and J calls and clone size were taken over from that table, and D and trimming were inferred from the DNA. The sample table lists about 20,000 clones, less than 95% of them with a count of one. About 9% of the sample lies in the top ten.

The V and J ends are trimmed by 3 bases and 9 bases, leaving 24 bases between them. The CDR3 numbers 17 residues from cysteine through phenylalanine. Just the 51-base CDR3 DNA is kept, in frame starting at base 1. The germline V gene sets CDR1 to ENHRY and CDR2 to SYGVKD. Worth noting for this clone: The antigen it recognizes is unknown. No base-level quality is on record; no much larger clone is a single base apart.

Material: unsorted PBMCs, obtained approximately 4.4 years before starting antiretroviral therapy. The clonotype comes from a woman in her 30s with HIV. The sequence links TRBV10-3 to TRBJ1-5, with no D gene named confidently. CDR3 loop: CAISDTDTSLGYMPQHF. DNA sequence: TGTGCCATCAGTGATACCGACACCTCGTTAGGGTACATGCCCCAGCATTTT.